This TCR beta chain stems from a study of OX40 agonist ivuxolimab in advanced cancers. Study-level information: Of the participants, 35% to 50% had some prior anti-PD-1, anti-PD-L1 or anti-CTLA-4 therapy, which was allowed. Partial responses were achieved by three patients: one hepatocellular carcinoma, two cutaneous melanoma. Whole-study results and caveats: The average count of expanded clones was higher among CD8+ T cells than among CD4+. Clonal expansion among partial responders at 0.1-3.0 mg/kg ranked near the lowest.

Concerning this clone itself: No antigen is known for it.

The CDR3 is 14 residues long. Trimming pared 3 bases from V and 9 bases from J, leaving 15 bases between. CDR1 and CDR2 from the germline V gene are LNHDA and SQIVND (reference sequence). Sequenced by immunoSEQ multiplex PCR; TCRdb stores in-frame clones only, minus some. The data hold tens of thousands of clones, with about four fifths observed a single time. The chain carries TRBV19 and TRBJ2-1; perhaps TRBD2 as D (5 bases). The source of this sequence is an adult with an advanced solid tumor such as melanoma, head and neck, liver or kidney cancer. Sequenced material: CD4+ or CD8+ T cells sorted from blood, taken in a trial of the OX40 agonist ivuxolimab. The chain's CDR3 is CASSILIREGEQFF. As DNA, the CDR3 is TGTGCCAGTAGTATCCTTATTCGTGAGGGTGAGCAGTTCTTC.